These 2 T cell receptor beta chains originate from one sample sequenced in a study of blood T cell repertoires in COVID-19. Assay: immunoSEQ multiplex PCR; the TCRdb copy retains only in-frame clones and omits some. The table has about 200,000 clones, approximately 82% seen once. The sequenced sample was PBMCs or T cells enriched from blood (not recorded which). Receptor source: a man in his forties or fifties who had recovered from COVID-19.

V and J are TRBV6-5 and TRBJ2-3; the match to TRBD2 covers 11 bases. J was trimmed by 2 bases and V by 8 bases; bases with no gene match: 6. This CDR3 spans 15 amino acids. The V gene's germline CDR1 is MNHEY and CDR2 SVGAGI. Here the CDR3 DNA reads TGTGCCAGCTCGGGGACTAGCGGAACCACAGATACGCAGTATTTT. Amino acid sequence: CASSGTSGTTDTQYF.

The rearrangement uses TRBV5-1 and TRBJ2-2; the D is unclear. Trimming left V 1 base short and J 6 bases short, with 7 bases between. CDR3 length: 13 residues. Germline V gives CDR1 SGHRS, CDR2 YFSETQ. The CDR3 region has the DNA TGCGCCAGCAGCTTGATTCCGGCCGGGGAGCTGTTTTTT. This sequence encodes CASSLIPAGELFF.